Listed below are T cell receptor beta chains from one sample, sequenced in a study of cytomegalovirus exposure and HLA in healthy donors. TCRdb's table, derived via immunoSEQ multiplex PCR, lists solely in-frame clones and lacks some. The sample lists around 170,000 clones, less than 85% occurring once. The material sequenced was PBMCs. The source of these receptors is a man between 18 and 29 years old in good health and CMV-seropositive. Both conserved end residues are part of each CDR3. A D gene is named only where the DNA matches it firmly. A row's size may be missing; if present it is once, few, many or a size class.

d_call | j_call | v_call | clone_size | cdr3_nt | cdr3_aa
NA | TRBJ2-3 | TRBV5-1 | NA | TGCGCCAGCAGCTTAGGACAGACAACAGATACGCAGTATTTT | CASSLGQTTDTQYF
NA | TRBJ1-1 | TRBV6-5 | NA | TGTGCCAGCAGGCCCCATTCAGACACTGAAGCTTTCTTT | CASRPHSDTEAFF
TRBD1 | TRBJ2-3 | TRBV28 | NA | TGTGCCAGCACCTCAGGGGGCGGTTACACAGATACGCAGTATTTT | CASTSGGGYTDTQYF
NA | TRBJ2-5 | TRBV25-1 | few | TGTGCCAGCGGCGGCAGGGGTTATCAAGAGACCCAGTACTTC | CASGGRGYQETQYF
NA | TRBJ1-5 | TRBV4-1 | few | TGCGCCAGCAGCCATCAGGGTAAGAATCAGCCCCAGCATTTT | CASSHQGKNQPQHF
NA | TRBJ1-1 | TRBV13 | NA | TGTGCCAGCAGCTTAGCTTTACAGGCGAACACTGAAGCTTTCTTT | CASSLALQANTEAFF
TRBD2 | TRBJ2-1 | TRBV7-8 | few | TGTGCCAGCGGATCGTCTAGCGGGAGTTGGAATGAGCAGTTCTTC | CASGSSSGSWNEQFF
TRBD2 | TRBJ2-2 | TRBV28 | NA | TGTGCCAGCAGTTTTTCACTAGCGGGAGGGACCGGGGAGCTGTTTTTT | CASSFSLAGGTGELFF
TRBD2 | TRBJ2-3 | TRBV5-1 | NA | TGCGCCAGCAGTTCCGCGGGGGGTACAGATACGCAGTATTTT | CASSSAGGTDTQYF
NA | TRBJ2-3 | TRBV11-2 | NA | TGTGCCAGCAGCTTAGCGGGTGGGAGCGCAGATACGCAGTATTTT | CASSLAGGSADTQYF
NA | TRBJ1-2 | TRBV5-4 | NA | TGTGCCAGCAGCTCTTTGGTGGGGGAGGGGTATGGCTACACCTTC | CASSSLVGEGYGYTF
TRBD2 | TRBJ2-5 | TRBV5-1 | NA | TGCGCCAGCAGCCCGAGACTAGCGGGGGTAGAGACCCAGTACTTC | CASSPRLAGVETQYF
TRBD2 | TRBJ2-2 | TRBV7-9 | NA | TGTGCCAGCAGCTCCACGGGACTAGCGGGAGTGAACACCGGGGAGCTGTTTTTT | CASSSTGLAGVNTGELFF
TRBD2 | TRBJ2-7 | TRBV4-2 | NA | TGTGCCAGCAGCCAAGATCCAAGCGGGAGTTTCTACGAGCAGTACTTC | CASSQDPSGSFYEQYF
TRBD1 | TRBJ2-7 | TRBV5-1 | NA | TGCGCCAGCAGCTTGTGGACAGGGAAAAATTACGAGCAGTACTTC | CASSLWTGKNYEQYF
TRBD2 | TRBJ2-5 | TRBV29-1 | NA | TGCAGCGTTGCTAGCGGGAGGGCCAGGGGAATCCAAGAGACCCAGTACTTC | CSVASGRARGIQETQYF
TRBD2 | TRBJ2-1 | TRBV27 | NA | TGTGCCAGCAGTGGACTAGCGGGGACTCACAATGAGCAGTTCTTC | CASSGLAGTHNEQFF